The 31 T cell receptor beta chains in this list originate from one sample, sequenced in a study of T cell repertoires in cytomegalovirus infection. Each CDR3 protein gets one entry after TCRdb re-called the reads with MiXCR. The sample carries roughly 920,000 distinct CDR3 sequences, roughly 30% recorded once. Their antigens are not known. Material: cultured CD8+ T cells from PBMCs, obtained from culture after CMV antigen stimulation. These receptors originate from a human donor in good health (CMV status not recorded). Some clones in this sample may be carry-over from other donors' samples.

In its sample, this clonotype was seen many times. The rearrangement uses TRBV5-1 and TRBJ1-1; TRBD1 agrees at 7 bases. With 0 bases clipped from V and 1 base from J, the junction kept 6 bases outside the gene matches. This CDR3 is 16 amino acids long. Germline V lookup: CDR1 SGHRS, CDR2 YFSETQ. This CDR3 is CASSLAHGTANTEAFF. The CDR3 bases are TGCGCCAGCAGCTTGGCCCATGGGACAGCGAACACTGAAGCTTTCTTT. The full variable domain, in which reference TRBV5-1 and TRBJ1-1 provide the parts outside the CDR3, is KAGVTQTPRYLIKTRGQQVTLSCSPISGHRSVSWYQQTPGQGLQFLFEYFSETQRNKGNFPGRFSGRQFSNSRSEMNVSTLELGDSALYLCASSLAHGTANTEAFFGQGTRLTVV.

The chain links TRBV28 to TRBJ2-7, with 8 positions matching TRBD1. Per germline, CDR1 MDHEN and CDR2 SYDVKM. This CDR3 region has 15 residues. Losses at the gene ends were 3 bases for V and 6 bases for J; bases not matched to a gene: 10. DNA for the CDR3: TGTGCCAGCAGTTTCAAGGGACAGGTTATATCCGAGCAGTACGTC. Encoded protein: CASSFKGQVISEQYV.

V and J are TRBV6-2 or TRBV6-3 and TRBJ2-1; no clear D gene. V was trimmed by 9 bases and J by 11 bases, leaving 14 bases between them. There are 11 residues in the CDR3. Per the germline V gene, CDR1 is MNHEY and CDR2 is SVGEGT. CDR3 sequence (DNA): TGTGCCAGTACCCTGGGATCCAAGCAGTTCTTC. Translated, it gives CASTLGSKQFF.

J is TRBJ2-5 and V is TRBV20-1; 7 nucleotides align to TRBD2. V shed 2 bases, J shed 0 bases, and the junction held 3 bases outside the gene matches. Germline lookup yields CDR1 DFQATT and CDR2 SNEGSKA (reference sequence). The length of the CDR3 is 14 residues. The CDR3 protein is CSARQAGYQETQYF. CDR3 sequence (DNA): TGCAGTGCTAGACAAGCGGGGTACCAAGAGACCCAGTACTTC.

In this sample, this clonotype turned up a few times. The CDR3 DNA reads TGTGCCAGCAGTTACTTACAGGGATGGGACACTGAAGCTTTCTTT. Translated, it gives CASSYLQGWDTEAFF. The rearrangement joins TRBV6-2 or TRBV6-3 to TRBJ1-1, with a tentative D call TRBD1 (6 bases). Germline V gene sequence: CDR1 MNHEY, CDR2 SVGEGT. Trimming left V 1 base short and J 3 bases short, with 12 bases between. The CDR3 runs 15 residues.

The genes are TRBV6-8 and TRBJ2-3; D is possibly TRBD2 (7 bases). Trimming cost V 5 bases and J 1 base, with 22 bases left between them. CDR3 size: 18 residues. From germline, CDR1 is MNHGY and CDR2 SAAAGT. The CDR3 is CASSPPGGPSFGTDTQYF. The CDR3 nucleotides read TGTGCCAGCAGTCCCCCCGGGGGGCCTTCTTTTGGCACAGATACGCAGTATTTT.

CDR3 coding DNA: TGTGCCAGCAAGGGACAGGTCACAGATACGCAGTATTTT. This sequence encodes CASKGQVTDTQYF. This chain joins TRBV2 and TRBJ2-3, with 8 bases aligning to TRBD1. Germline lookup yields CDR1 SNHLY and CDR2 FYNNEI. The CDR3 loop spans 13 amino acids. V gave up 7 bases and J gave up 2 bases; unmatched junction bases: 2.

The chain links TRBV5-1 to TRBJ2-7; 10 positions match TRBD1. This CDR3 has 15 residues. V dropped 2 bases and J dropped 3; count of bases not matched to a gene: 5. Germline CDR1 SGHRS, CDR2 YFSETQ. As DNA, the CDR3 is TGCGCCAGCAGCTTAGGACAGGGGGGCAACTACGAGCAGTACTTC. Translation gives CASSLGQGGNYEQYF.

Notes on this clonotype: Its ends do not fully match the called genes, so a read error is possible. V is TRBV7-6 and J is TRBJ1-1; no clear D gene. From germline, CDR1 is SGHVS and CDR2 FNYEAQ. The CDR3 extends over 13 amino acids. CDR3 sequence reads: CVSSLGTVDEAFF. The CDR3 nucleotides are TGTGTCAGCAGCTTAGGCACCGTGGATGAAGCTTTCTTT.

This clonotype has a handful of counts. The chain combines TRBV6-5 with TRBJ1-1; D not certain. This CDR3 has 17 residues. Per germline, CDR1 MNHEY and CDR2 SVGAGI. Trimming pared 0 bases from V and 1 base from J, leaving 15 bases between. This chain's CDR3 is CASSYSGFYPRNTEAFF. The CDR3 nucleotides read TGTGCCAGCAGTTACTCGGGATTCTATCCCAGGAACACTGAAGCTTTCTTT.

At least ten counts were recorded for this clonotype. The rearrangement uses TRBV12-3 or TRBV12-4 and TRBJ2-5; D might be TRBD1 or TRBD2, each matching 6 bases. Trimming left V 5 bases short and J 4 bases short, with 20 bases between. This CDR3 has 16 residues. This CDR3 reads CASSPPEGGGGETQYF. The CDR3 DNA sequence: TGTGCCAGCAGTCCCCCCGAGGGGGGTGGAGGAGAGACCCAGTACTTC.

This sequence joins TRBV11-3 and TRBJ2-1, with D perhaps being TRBD1 or TRBD2 (6 bases each). Germline values: CDR1 SGHNT, CDR2 YENEEA. V was shortened by 4 bases and J by 4 bases, with 14 bases between the two germline ends. This CDR3 region has 15 residues. This CDR3 reads CASSSEGGVYNEQFF. Written as DNA, the CDR3 is TGTGCCAGCAGCTCCGAGGGGGGCGTATACAATGAGCAGTTCTTC.

This clonotype was found many times. This rearrangement joins TRBV7-9 to TRBJ1-2; D call uncertain. Trimming cost V 5 bases and J 0 bases, with 13 bases left between them. The germline gives CDR1 SEHNR, CDR2 FQNEAQ (reference sequence). The CDR3 is made up of 15 amino acids. The CDR3 protein is CASSPPQSSNYGYTF. The CDR3 DNA reads TGTGCCAGCAGCCCCCCTCAGAGTTCTAACTATGGCTACACCTTC.

This clonotype was counted many times. This chain joins TRBV7-9 and TRBJ1-2, with D possibly TRBD1 on 6 matching bases. Trimming cost V 5 bases and J 8 bases, with 12 bases left between them. The V gene's germline CDR1 is SEHNR and CDR2 FQNEAQ (reference sequence). The CDR3 totals 12 residues. For the CDR3, the DNA is TGTGCCAGCAGCCCAGAGGGGGGGGGCTACACCTTC. This translates into CASSPEGGGYTF.

This clonotype showed up just a few times. J is TRBJ2-5 and V is TRBV10-2; the D gene is possibly TRBD2 (7 bases). Looked up from germline, CDR1 is WSHSY and CDR2 is SAAADI. The V end was cut by 4 bases, the J end by 2 bases, with 26 bases between. The CDR3 has 19 amino acids. The DNA of the CDR3 is TGCGCCAGCAGTGCAGACCGGTTCGGGGGGCAGTTGAATCAAGAGACCCAGTACTTC. Protein sequence: CASSADRFGGQLNQETQYF.

The J gene is TRBJ1-1, the V gene TRBV4-1; no definite D call. Trimming stripped 1 base from V and 1 base from J, with 10 bases between. This CDR3 has 15 residues. Germline assignment: CDR1 MGHRA and CDR2 YSYEKL. This chain's CDR3 is CASSQVVLGNTEAFF. The DNA for the CDR3 is TGCGCCAGCAGCCAAGTGGTTCTGGGGAACACTGAAGCTTTCTTT.

Turning to this clonotype: One end of the junction varies from germline; a read error may be responsible. The chain employs TRBV6-8 and TRBJ1-5, with unresolved D. Germline-derived CDR1 and CDR2 are MNHGY and SAAAGT. The CDR3 runs 14 residues. CDR3 bases: TGTGCCAGCAGTTACGGAGGGAACGGTCAGACCCAGCATTTT. Amino acids: CASSYGGNGQTQHF.

This clonotype turned up a few times. The germline gene is not matched at one end of the junction; a read error may be the cause. V gene TRBV7-7 combines with J gene TRBJ2-2; the match to TRBD1 covers 10 bases. The CDR3 has 16 amino acids. The germline CDR1 and CDR2 sequences are SSHAT and FNYEAQ (reference sequence). The CDR3 DNA follows: TGTGCTAGCAGCGCTAGACAGGGGGCGTACACCGGGGAGCTGTTTTTT. This sequence encodes CASSARQGAYTGELFF.

Concerning this clonotype: A read error is possible here, since a much larger clone lies one base away. DNA for the CDR3: TGTGCCAACAGTTACCTCCTCAGGGGAGGAAACACTGAAGCTTTCTTT. Encoded protein: CANSYLLRGGNTEAFF. This sequence joins TRBV6-2 or TRBV6-3 and TRBJ1-1, with D maybe TRBD1 (6 bases). Germline CDR1 is MNHEY and CDR2 is SVGEGT. This CDR3 has 16 residues.

In this sample, this clonotype turned up a few times. The chain uses TRBV28 and TRBJ2-1; D might be TRBD1 or TRBD2, each matching 5 bases. V dropped 6 bases and J dropped 0 bases, with 12 bases sitting between them. The CDR3 is made up of 15 amino acids. Germline V gene sequence: CDR1 MDHEN, CDR2 SYDVKM. CDR3 region: CASRWDASSYNEQFF. CDR3 in DNA: TGTGCCAGCAGGTGGGACGCCAGCTCCTACAATGAGCAGTTCTTC.

This clonotype was counted many times. The rearrangement uses TRBV12-3 or TRBV12-4 and TRBJ1-4; no firm D call. CDR3 length equals 14 residues. V lost 6 bases, J lost 8 bases, and 16 bases lay in between. The CDR3 region has the DNA TGTGCCAGCAGCACCTTAGGGTTTGGGGAAAAACTGTTTTTT. As protein: CASSTLGFGEKLFF.

In the case of this clonotype: A much larger clone sits a single nucleotide away, making a read error possible. V and J are TRBV7-8 and TRBJ2-6; D may be TRBD2 (6 bases). Germline V gene lookup returns CDR1 SGHVS and CDR2 FQNEAQ. This CDR3 has 16 amino acids. This CDR3 reads CASSLEWDSGANVPTF. CDR3 sequence (DNA): TGTGCCAGCAGCTTAGAATGGGACTCTGGGGCCAACGTCCCGACTTTC.

V gene TRBV12-3 or TRBV12-4 combines with J gene TRBJ1-1; D is ambiguous. Trimming pared 3 bases from V and 6 bases from J, leaving 8 bases between. CDR3 length: 12 amino acids. The CDR3 loop is CASSFTSPEAFF. The CDR3 coding sequence is TGTGCCAGCAGTTTCACGAGCCCTGAAGCTTTCTTT.

This clonotype was recorded many times. V gene TRBV6-5 combines with J gene TRBJ1-1; D is uncertain. Between the trimmed V and J ends, which lost 2 bases and 3 bases, there was a span of 7 bases. CDR3 length: 13 amino acids. Germline CDR1 MNHEY, CDR2 SVGAGI. The CDR3 DNA sequence: TGTGCCAGCAGTTACAGGGTCGACACTGAAGCTTTCTTT. Amino acid sequence: CASSYRVDTEAFF.

The chain is built from TRBV2 and TRBJ2-7; possible D gene TRBD1, 6 bases. The V gene's germline CDR1 is SNHLY and CDR2 FYNNEI. CDR3 length: 12 residues. The CDR3 sequence is CASSVGRGHAFV. CDR3 DNA: TGTGCCAGCAGTGTGGGAAGGGGACATGCTTTTGTC.

This clonotype was counted between two and nine times. The chain uses TRBV27 and TRBJ2-1; 8 bases map to TRBD1. Germline values: CDR1 MNHEY, CDR2 SMNVEV (reference sequence). This CDR3 contains 14 residues. V shed 8 bases and J 2 bases; nucleotides not matched to a gene: 5. The CDR3 DNA sequence: TGTGCCAGCGGACAGGGAGGACCCTACAATGAGCAGTTCTTC. Amino acids: CASGQGGPYNEQFF.

This clonotype was detected ten times or more. This chain connects TRBV10-3 to TRBJ2-7, with a weak D call TRBD1 (7 bases). Germline assignment: CDR1 ENHRY and CDR2 SYGVKD. The length of the CDR3 is 16 residues. The V and J ends lost 1 base and 5 bases respectively, with 18 bases between them. The CDR3 sequence: CAISELQGRSFNEQYF. The CDR3 DNA is TGTGCCATCAGTGAGTTACAGGGGAGGTCCTTCAACGAGCAGTACTTC.

The chain is built from TRBV6-2 or TRBV6-3 and TRBJ2-3; TRBD1 matches at 8 bases. Germline CDR1 MNHEY, CDR2 SVGEGT. Trimming cost V 8 bases and J 4 bases; bases outside gene matches: 8. The CDR3 has 14 residues. CDR3 amino acids: CASEQGALADTQYF. CDR3 sequence (DNA): TGTGCCAGCGAGCAGGGGGCTTTGGCAGATACGCAGTATTTT.

There are many counts of this clonotype. This chain links TRBV4-3 with TRBJ1-2; the match to TRBD1 covers 9 bases. This CDR3 is 15 amino acids long. V trimming: 1 base; J trimming: 3 bases; junction bases outside the gene matches: 3. The germline CDR1 and CDR2 sequences are LGHNA and YSLEER. The CDR3 reads CASSQADRGDYGYTF. For the CDR3, the DNA is TGCGCCAGCAGCCAAGCGGACAGGGGCGACTATGGCTACACCTTC.

At least ten counts were recorded for this clonotype. DNA of the CDR3: TGTGCCAGCAGCTTAGGCCCATCGGAGGAGACCCAGTACTTC. Its translation: CASSLGPSEETQYF. V and J are TRBV7-2 and TRBJ2-5; the D is unclear. This CDR3 contains 14 residues. V shed 1 base and J shed 5 bases, with 11 bases lying between them. The germline gives CDR1 SGHTA, CDR2 FQGNSA.

In this sample, this clonotype turned up many times. V gene TRBV27 combines with J gene TRBJ2-2; D remains ambiguous. There are 15 residues in the CDR3. The germline V gene has CDR1 MNHEY and CDR2 SMNVEV (reference sequence). Trimming shortened V by 8 bases and J by 3 bases, and 16 bases separated the two germline ends. The CDR3 coding sequence is TGTGCCAGCTGCCCGAGTGAGGAGCACACCGGGGAGCTGTTTTTT. Residues: CASCPSEEHTGELFF.